The 18 T cell receptor beta chains below all came from one sample that was sequenced in a study of blood T cell repertoires in COVID-19. Sequencing was performed with immunoSEQ multiplex PCR; in TCRdb, only in-frame clones are kept and a portion is missing. The sample shows 370,000 or so clones, roughly 80% of them seen only once. The specimen sequenced was peripheral blood. The receptors stem from a human donor with acute or convalescent COVID-19. The donor label of this sample is uncertain.

The table lists this clone with a few counts. This chain connects TRBV6-5 to TRBJ1-4, with D hard to call. Germline CDR1 MNHEY, CDR2 SVGAGI. With 10 bases removed from V and 4 bases from J, the gap between germline ends came to 7 bases. This CDR3 region has 11 residues. The CDR3 region has the DNA TGTGCCACCCGGGGTAATGAAAAACTGTTTTTT. This codes for CATRGNEKLFF.

The V call is TRBV30, the J call TRBJ1-2, with 10 bases identical to TRBD1. The germline V gene has CDR1 GTSNPN and CDR2 SVGIG (reference sequence). CDR3 length: 13 amino acids. V lost 2 bases, J lost 8 bases, and 5 bases stayed unmatched. The chain's CDR3 is CAWSSGTGDGYTF. CDR3 coding DNA: TGTGCCTGGAGTTCCGGGACAGGGGACGGCTACACCTTC.

The chain uses TRBV7-9 and TRBJ1-2; 7 nucleotides align to TRBD1. Germline CDR1 SEHNR, CDR2 FQNEAQ (reference sequence). This CDR3 contains 15 residues. The J segment lost 5 bases and the V segment lost 3 bases, leaving 9 bases of the junction unmatched. The CDR3 DNA reads TGTGCCAGCAGCTTTACAGGACAGGCGCGGTATGGCTACACCTTC. Its translation: CASSFTGQARYGYTF.

V and J are TRBV3-1 (or the pseudogene TRBV3-2) and TRBJ1-6, with D perhaps matching TRBD1 (6 bases). Trimming left V 1 base short and J 12 bases short, with 19 bases between. Germline CDR1 reads LGHDT; CDR2 reads YNNKEL (reference sequence). The CDR3 spans 16 residues. The DNA for the CDR3 is TGTGCCAGCAGCCAAGTCCCCGGGACACGGACCTTACCCCTCCACTTT. Its protein is CASSQVPGTRTLPLHF.

Of note for this clone: Other DNA sequences in this sample translate to the same CDR3. The chain has TRBV7-9 and TRBJ1-1; D is ambiguous. V was cut by 3 bases and J by 4 bases, with 6 bases left in between. The CDR3 spans 12 residues. Germline V gene sequence: CDR1 SEHNR, CDR2 FQNEAQ (reference sequence). As DNA, the CDR3 is TGTGCCAGCAGCTTGTTCGGCACTGAAGCTTTCTTT. Its translation: CASSLFGTEAFF.

The V gene is TRBV11-2, the J gene TRBJ1-6; 10 bases align to TRBD1. V gave up 5 bases and J gave up 9 bases; unmatched junction bases: 7. CDR3 size: 15 residues. The germline V gene has CDR1 SGHAT and CDR2 FQNNGV. The chain's CDR3 is CASSPRQGASSPLHF. The DNA for the CDR3 is TGTGCCAGCAGCCCAAGACAGGGGGCGAGTTCACCCCTCCACTTT.

The chain uses TRBV14 and TRBJ1-2; weak D call: TRBD1 (5 bases). V lost 0 bases and J 6 bases, leaving 8 bases between the germline ends. Germline V gene lookup returns CDR1 SGHDN and CDR2 FVKESK. The CDR3 is made up of 13 amino acids. This CDR3 reads CASSQDLGHGYTF. CDR3 in DNA: TGTGCCAGCAGCCAAGATCTGGGGCATGGCTACACCTTC.

This chain uses TRBV7-2 with TRBJ1-6, with no clear D. Germline V gene sequence: CDR1 SGHTA, CDR2 FQGNSA. The V and J ends lost 5 bases and 9 bases respectively, with 20 bases between them. The CDR3 is 16 amino acids. The CDR3 is CASSPPGGVVGSPLHF. The DNA for the CDR3 is TGTGCCAGCAGCCCGCCGGGAGGAGTCGTTGGTTCACCCCTCCACTTT.

In regard to this clone: A junction boundary mismatches the germline segment, possibly from a read error. The V gene is TRBV9, the J gene TRBJ1-1; 7 nucleotides agree with TRBD1. The CDR3 has 14 amino acids. Germline values: CDR1 SGDLS, CDR2 YYNGEE. For the CDR3, the DNA is TGTGCCAGCAGCGTAGGTCAGTCAGGGGGTTTGGTAATCTTT. Translation gives CASSVGQSGGLVIF.

The chain uses TRBV19 and TRBJ1-2; TRBD1 matches 7 bases. Per the germline V gene, CDR1 is LNHDA and CDR2 is SQIVND (reference sequence). V lost 1 base and J lost 14; bases outside the gene matches: 10. The CDR3 consists of 13 residues. The CDR3 DNA is TGTGCCAGTAGTATAGGGGGACAGACACCCGGGACCTTC. Translating it yields CASSIGGQTPGTF.

The chain carries TRBV7-2 and TRBJ1-2, with a possible D match to TRBD1 (5 bases). V was trimmed by 1 base and J by 6 bases, leaving 15 bases between them. The CDR3 consists of 15 residues. CDR1 SGHTA and CDR2 FQGNSA come from the germline V gene. The CDR3 sequence is CASSLGSGSLNGYTF. Here the CDR3 DNA reads TGTGCCAGCAGCTTAGGGTCAGGGTCCCTTAATGGCTACACCTTC.

The rearrangement joins TRBV7-9 to TRBJ2-3, with 7 bases identical to TRBD1. This CDR3 spans 16 amino acids. After removal of 3 bases from V and 5 bases from J, the junction contained 11 bases not matched to a gene. Per the germline V gene, CDR1 is SEHNR and CDR2 is FQNEAQ (reference sequence). The chain's CDR3 is CASSFEGAGGRDTQYF. As DNA, the CDR3 is TGTGCCAGCAGCTTCGAGGGGGCCGGCGGTAGAGATACGCAGTATTTT.

The chain carries TRBV9 and TRBJ1-4; no firm D call. V was shortened by 0 bases and J by 0 bases, with 6 bases between the two germline ends. Germline CDR1 reads SGDLS; CDR2 reads YYNGEE. The CDR3 loop spans 15 amino acids. CDR3 bases: TGTGCCAGCAGCGTAGGGGCAGCAACTAATGAAAAACTGTTTTTT. This sequence encodes CASSVGAATNEKLFF.

This clone was seen only a few times. V usage is TRBV19 and J usage is TRBJ2-1, with 11 positions matching TRBD2. Per germline, CDR1 LNHDA and CDR2 SQIVND (reference sequence). The CDR3 loop spans 17 amino acids. The J segment lost 4 bases and the V segment lost 4 bases, leaving 9 bases of the junction unmatched. The CDR3 sequence: CASSTLTSGSWYNEQFF. The CDR3 DNA reads TGTGCCAGTAGTACTCTTACTAGCGGGAGTTGGTACAATGAGCAGTTCTTC.

This clone was found a few times. The chain has TRBV7-9 and TRBJ1-1, with TRBD1 as a possible D gene (5 bases). There are 15 residues in the CDR3. From germline, CDR1 is SEHNR and CDR2 FQNEAQ (reference sequence). Trimming shortened V by 1 base and J by 4 bases, and 13 bases separated the two germline ends. The CDR3: CASSLGGRDGTEAFF. The CDR3 DNA sequence: TGTGCCAGCAGCTTAGGAGGCAGGGATGGCACTGAAGCTTTCTTT.

The rearrangement links TRBV6-5 to TRBJ1-1; TRBD1 agrees at 8 bases. The trim removed 7 bases at V and 4 bases at J, leaving 11 bases unmatched. CDR3 size: 15 residues. Germline V gene sequence: CDR1 MNHEY, CDR2 SVGAGI. CDR3 protein: CASTQHQTGATEAFF. The CDR3 DNA reads TGTGCCAGCACCCAACATCAGACAGGGGCCACTGAAGCTTTCTTT.

The J gene is TRBJ1-4, the V gene TRBV6-1, with 9 bases matching TRBD1. The V gene's germline CDR1 is MNHNS and CDR2 SASEGT. V was clipped by 0 bases and J by 7 bases; unmatched bases: 3. The CDR3 contains 15 residues. CDR3 nucleotides: TGTGCCAGCAGTGAAGCCACAGGGGGCGCTGAAAAACTGTTTTTT. Translated, it gives CASSEATGGAEKLFF.

The rearrangement joins TRBV6-5 to TRBJ2-7, with a possible D match to TRBD1 (5 bases). The CDR3 has 11 residues. CDR1 is MNHEY and CDR2 is SVGAGI in the germline V gene. Trimming removed 6 bases at V and 2 bases at J, with 5 bases between. The CDR3 coding sequence is TGTGCCAGCAGAGGGGCCTACGAGCAGTACTTC. It yields the protein CASRGAYEQYF.